This TCR beta chain stems from a study of cytomegalovirus exposure and HLA in healthy donors. Study as a whole: Around 77 million unique TCRs from HLA-typed donors made up an early data release. Among the roughly 370 genotyped donors, 70% to 85% were placed in the Caucasian-associated ancestry cluster. Study-wide results and limits: HLA allele associations emerged for 16,951 TCR beta sequences in a later analysis, at 0.05 false discovery rate. With further analysis later on, most CMV-associated TCR beta chains appeared HLA-restricted.

Note on this clone: Its antigen is not identified.

PCR primers comprised 60 Vbeta and 13 Jbeta primers. Produced via immunoSEQ multiplex PCR; TCRdb's table is partial and in-frame only. Of around 14,000 clones in the sample, about two thirds were seen once. V gave up 4 bases and J gave up 4 bases, with 17 bases separating them. The CDR3 has 15 amino acids. Germline lookup yields CDR1 SGDLS and CDR2 YYNGEE. This TCR was recovered from a woman aged 50 to 60 in good health and CMV-seropositive. The specimen was PBMCs. The V call is TRBV9, the J call TRBJ1-1; possible D gene TRBD1, 5 bases. The CDR3 is CASSSNIGVFTEAFF. The CDR3 DNA follows: TGTGCCAGCAGCTCTAATATAGGGGTGTTCACTGAAGCTTTCTTT.